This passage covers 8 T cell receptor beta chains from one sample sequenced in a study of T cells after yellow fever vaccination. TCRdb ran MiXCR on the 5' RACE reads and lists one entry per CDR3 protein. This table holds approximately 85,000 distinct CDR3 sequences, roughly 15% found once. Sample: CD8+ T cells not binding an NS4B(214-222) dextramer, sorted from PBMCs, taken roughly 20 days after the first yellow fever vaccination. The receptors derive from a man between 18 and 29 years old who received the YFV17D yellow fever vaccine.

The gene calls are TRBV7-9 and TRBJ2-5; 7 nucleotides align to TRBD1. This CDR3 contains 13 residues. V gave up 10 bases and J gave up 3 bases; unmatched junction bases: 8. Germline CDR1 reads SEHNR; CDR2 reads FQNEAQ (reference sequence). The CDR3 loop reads CANERQGKETQYF. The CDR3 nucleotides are TGTGCCAACGAAAGACAGGGTAAAGAGACCCAGTACTTC.

In DNA, the CDR3 is TGTGCCAGCCGAACCTACGGGAATGAGCAGTTCTTC. Its protein product is CASRTYGNEQFF. The rearrangement joins TRBV7-9 to TRBJ2-1; D gene ambiguous. The ends were cut back, 8 bases at V and 7 bases at J, with 12 bases in the middle. This CDR3 region has 12 residues. CDR1 SEHNR and CDR2 FQNEAQ come from the germline V gene (reference sequence).

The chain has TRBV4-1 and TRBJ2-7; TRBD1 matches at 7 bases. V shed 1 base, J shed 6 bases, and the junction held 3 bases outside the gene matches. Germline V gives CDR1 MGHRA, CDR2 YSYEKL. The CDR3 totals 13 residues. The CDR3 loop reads CASSQGQGTEQYF. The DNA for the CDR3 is TGCGCCAGCAGCCAAGGACAGGGTACCGAGCAGTACTTC.

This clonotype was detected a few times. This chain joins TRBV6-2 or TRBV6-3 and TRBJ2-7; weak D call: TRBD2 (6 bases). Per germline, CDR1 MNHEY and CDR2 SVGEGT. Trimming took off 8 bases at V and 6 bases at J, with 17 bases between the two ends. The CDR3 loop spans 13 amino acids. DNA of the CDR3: TGTGCCAGCTCCAACGCGGGGTGGCGCGAGCAGTACTTC. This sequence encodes CASSNAGWREQYF.

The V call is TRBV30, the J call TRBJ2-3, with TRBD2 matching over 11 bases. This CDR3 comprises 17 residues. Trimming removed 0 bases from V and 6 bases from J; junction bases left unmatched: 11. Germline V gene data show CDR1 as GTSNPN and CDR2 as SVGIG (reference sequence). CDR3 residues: CAWSVGLAGGLRDTQYF. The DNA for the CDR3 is TGTGCCTGGAGTGTAGGTCTAGCGGGGGGCCTCAGGGATACGCAGTATTTT. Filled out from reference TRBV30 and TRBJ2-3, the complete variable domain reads SQTIHQWPATLVQPVGSPLSLECTVEGTSNPNLYWYRQAAGRGLQLLFYSVGIGQISSEVPQNLSASRPQDRQFILSSKKLLLSDSGFYLCAWSVGLAGGLRDTQYFGPGTRLTVL.

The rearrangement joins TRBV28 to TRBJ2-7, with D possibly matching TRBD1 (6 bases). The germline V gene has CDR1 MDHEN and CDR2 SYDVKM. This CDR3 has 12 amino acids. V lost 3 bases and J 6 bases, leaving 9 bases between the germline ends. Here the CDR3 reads CASSFQGSEQYV. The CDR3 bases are TGTGCCAGCAGTTTTCAGGGGTCCGAGCAGTACGTC.

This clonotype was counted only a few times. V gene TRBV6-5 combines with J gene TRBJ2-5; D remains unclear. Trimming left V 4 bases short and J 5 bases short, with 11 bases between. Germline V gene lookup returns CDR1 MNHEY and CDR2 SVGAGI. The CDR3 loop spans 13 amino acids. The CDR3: CASSFYGSETQYF. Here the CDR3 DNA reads TGTGCCAGCAGTTTCTATGGATCTGAGACCCAGTACTTC.

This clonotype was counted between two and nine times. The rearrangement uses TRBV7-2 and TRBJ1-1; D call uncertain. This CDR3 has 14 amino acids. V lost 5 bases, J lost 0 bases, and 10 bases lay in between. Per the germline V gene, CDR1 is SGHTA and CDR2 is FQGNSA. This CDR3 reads CASSPIRMNTEAFF. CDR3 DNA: TGTGCCAGCAGCCCCATTAGGATGAACACTGAAGCTTTCTTT.